The 2 T cell receptor beta chains below were found in one sample sequenced in a study of CD8 T cells in ankylosing spondylitis. MiXCR, run by TCRdb on the 5' RACE reads, gives a single entry per CDR3 protein. The table lists about 130,000 distinct CDR3 sequences, 7% to 10% of them singletons. The sequenced sample was blood, either unsorted or a sorted T cell fraction (not recorded which). The source is a male donor with ankylosing spondylitis or in good health (not recorded which).

This clonotype occurred many times. The chain recombines TRBV7-9 with TRBJ1-2; D may be TRBD1 (5 bases). Germline lookup yields CDR1 SEHNR and CDR2 FQNEAQ (reference sequence). The CDR3 consists of 15 residues. Deletions cut 4 bases from V and 8 bases from J, with 20 bases between. For the CDR3, the DNA is TGTGCCAGCAGCTCAGAGGTCGGGGGTAGCAGCGGCTACACCTTC. Amino acid sequence: CASSSEVGGSSGYTF.

The table lists this clonotype with a few counts. This chain joins TRBV20-1 and TRBJ2-3, with a tentative D call TRBD1 (5 bases). V lost 4 bases and J 4 bases, leaving 15 bases between the germline ends. Germline CDR1 and CDR2: DFQATT and SNEGSKA (reference sequence). The CDR3 runs to 14 residues. The CDR3 sequence: CSAMTVSPSDTQYF. CDR3 in DNA: TGCAGTGCTATGACAGTTTCGCCGTCAGATACGCAGTATTTT.